Listed here are 6 T cell receptor beta chains from one sample, sequenced in a study of CXCR3-negative and CXCR3-positive naive CD8 T cells. Findings and limits, study-wide: CXCR3-expressing naive cells carried TRB CDR3s more hydrophobic than those of CXCR3-negative naive cells.

Researchers prepared the TRB cDNA libraries using 5' RACE with UMI labels. TCRdb re-called the 5' RACE reads and shows each CDR3 protein once, DNA omitted. The data show over 100,000 distinct CDR3 sequences, and the top ten clones hold 0.41%. Their target antigens are unknown. Material: naive CXCR3+ CD8+ T cells from blood. Stated subset: CD45RO-CCR7+CD27+CD95- naive CD8+ T cells expressing CXCR3 (TNR3+). The receptors were sampled from a human donor in good health. Some clones in this sample may be carry-over from other donors' samples.

The chain recombines TRBV9 with TRBJ2-1; with no DNA, the TCRdb D assignment of TRBD1 cannot be verified. The CDR3 totals 14 residues. Germline values: CDR1 SGDLS, CDR2 YYNGEE. CDR3 amino acids: CASSAGTGYNEQFF.

The chain is built from TRBV29-1 and TRBJ2-7; TCRdb outputs TRBD2, but without DNA this stays unchecked. Looked up from germline, CDR1 is SQVTM and CDR2 is ANQGSEA. There are 14 residues in the CDR3. This CDR3 is CSVLISGVGYEQYF.

This chain links TRBV7-9 with TRBJ2-7. Germline CDR1 SEHNR, CDR2 FQNEAQ (reference sequence). The CDR3 spans 15 residues. This CDR3 reads CASSLRTAHSYEQYF.

The CDR3 region is CATGEGTEAFF. V usage is TRBV12-3 or TRBV12-4 and J usage is TRBJ1-1; lacking DNA, the TRBD1 call made by TCRdb goes unchecked. This CDR3 comprises 11 residues.

The genes are TRBV5-5 and TRBJ1-2; TCRdb proposes TRBD1, but this gene call is untestable without DNA. Germline V gives CDR1 SGHKS, CDR2 YYEKEE (reference sequence). The CDR3 extends over 16 amino acids. CDR3 in amino acids: CASGRTQGPQGYGYTF.

J is TRBJ2-4 and V is TRBV2; as DNA is missing, the TRBD1 call by TCRdb cannot be tested. Germline-derived CDR1 and CDR2 are SNHLY and FYNNEI. The CDR3 totals 16 residues. CDR3: CASSEALRGDKNIQYF.